This TCR beta chain was recorded in a study of blood T cell repertoires in COVID-19. Per the germline V gene, CDR1 is SNHLY and CDR2 is FYNNEI. CDR3 length: 14 amino acids. The V end was cut by 6 bases, the J end by 0 bases, with 9 bases between. Produced via immunoSEQ multiplex PCR; TCRdb's table is partial and in-frame only. Of 130,000 to 150,000 clones detected, roughly 87% appear once; the ten largest clones hold 1.8%. The gene calls are TRBV2 and TRBJ1-3; D may be TRBD1 (5 bases). The receptor comes from a man between 65 and 79 years old with acute or convalescent COVID-19. The specimen was peripheral blood. In nucleotides, the CDR3 is TGTGCCAGCAGCAGGGATTACTCTGGAAACACCATATATTTT. Translated: CASSRDYSGNTIYF.